The subject of this entry is one TCR beta chain. It lacks a known antigen. A commercial ELISA kit detecting HCMV-specific IgG in serum was used to determine HCMV serostatus. Peripheral blood mononuclear cells were isolated from blood by Ficoll density gradient centrifugation. This sample is part of a study of T cells expressing NK-cell markers (dated by TCRdb to the early 2020s). About the study as a whole: Fewer than ten donors provided sorted CD3+CD56+NKG2C+, CD3+CD56+NKG2C- and CD3+CD56-NKG2C+ T-cell subsets, whose TCR beta-chain repertoires were profiled. Among the eight sequenced donors, only one was HCMV-seronegative, while the other seven were HCMV-seropositive. Randomly selected healthy volunteers, three men and five women, were used as the eight sequenced donors. Illumina HiSeq 2000/2500, MiSeq or NextSeq was used to sequence libraries as 2 x 150 bp reads. General findings and caveats noted by the study authors: Those dominant clonotypes were again the most abundant among CD3+CD56-NKG2C+ cells in a few donors, at 28.3-60.1%. In more than five donors, the dominant CD3+CD56+NKG2C+ clonotypes ranked among the top 10 CD8+ clonotypes, making up roughly 1.0-7.0% of CD8+ T cells. Whether the expanded NKG2C-expressing T cell clones were specific for HCMV antigens remained unclear.

Reads for this sample came from an Illumina HiSeq 2000. TCR beta cDNA libraries were prepared using 5'RACE template switching, which introduced a universal primer site and unique molecular identifiers. cDNA synthesis was primed from the TCR beta constant segment and was followed by two successive PCR amplification steps. The published analysis was carried out like this. MIGEC was used to demultiplex reads and group the reads by UMI, and MiTCR was used to assemble and quantify clonotypes. To exclude erroneous sequences, only TCR cDNA sequences supported by at least two reads were retained. Downstream repertoire analysis used the tcR package, and clonotypes were matched across fractions by CDR3 nucleotide sequence plus V segment. Antigen specificity was annotated against VDJdb with VDJmatch, allowing one amino acid substitution in CDR3. TCRdb reprocessed the reads; each CDR3 protein sequence makes one entry, and DNA is unavailable. These V and J calls rely on TCRdb rather than the paper's analysis. The sample's records list hundreds of thousands of distinct CDR3 sequences. Of the sample, around 3.3% falls within the top ten clones.

CDR1 and CDR2, per the germline V gene, are SGHRS and YFSETQ. The CDR3, cysteine through phenylalanine, is 16 amino acids long. No DNA accompanies this entry. The rearranged segments are TRBV5-1 and TRBJ1-6; the D gene TCRdb calls, TRBD1, cannot be checked with no DNA. This receptor was obtained from a man between 18 and 29 years old in good health. Donor details come from another sample of the same person, matched by shared clones. The sample taken for sequencing was blood T cells: a sorted CD56 or NKG2C T cell subset, CD4+ or CD8+ T cells, or bulk PBMC T cells (not recorded which). The CDR3 amino acid sequence is: CASSFYPGQGDSPLHF.